The sample holds many counts of the clone carrying this T cell receptor beta chain. The antigen is undetermined. The sample originates from a study of breast tumors, draining lymph nodes, adjacent tissues. TCRdb re-called the multiplex PCR reads with MiXCR, one entry per CDR3 protein. The data contain approximately 200,000 distinct CDR3 sequences, approximately 33% of them singletons. The lymph nodes were axillary draining lymph nodes from breast cancer patients. The germline V and J ends were trimmed by 6 bases and 12 bases, with 15 bases remaining between them. Germline lookup yields CDR1 GTSNPN and CDR2 SVGIG (reference sequence). The CDR3 contains 11 residues. Study results and caveats: Most tumor T cells seemingly derive from lymph node, then expand in tumor.

The chain carries TRBV30 and TRBJ2-1; TRBD1 is a possible D gene (6 bases). The specimen was axillary lymph node tissue. The receptor comes from a female donor with breast cancer. Some clones in this sample may be carry-over from other donors' samples. The CDR3 DNA sequence: TGTGCCTGCTCAGGGGAGACAACGCAGTTCTTC. This encodes CACSGETTQFF.